This T cell receptor beta chain derives from a study of beta chain features in type 1 diabetes. cDNA synthesis used the whole RNA isolate, giving expressed TCRB sequences. Libraries were prepared by immunoSEQ multiplex PCR; TCRdb keeps only in-frame clonotypes and omits some of them. The data contain 300,000 to 400,000 clones, around 10% of them singletons. There are a few counts of this clone. Its antigen is unidentified. CDR1 is SGHNT and CDR2 is YYREEE in the germline V gene (reference sequence). V was cut by 6 bases and J by 4 bases, with 20 bases left in between. CDR3 length: 16 residues. The study, taken as a whole, reports: A moderate, significant TCRB CDR3 shortening appeared in type 1 diabetes across four CD4+ subsets.

Sequenced input: central memory CD4+ T cells from blood. The chain carries TRBV5-4 and TRBJ2-1; no firm D call. The source of this sequence is a man aged 25 to 45 with type 1 diabetes. The CDR3 DNA reads as TGTGCCAGCACCACGAGTCCGGACGCAGTATACAATGAGCAGTTCTTC. Translating it yields CASTTSPDAVYNEQFF.